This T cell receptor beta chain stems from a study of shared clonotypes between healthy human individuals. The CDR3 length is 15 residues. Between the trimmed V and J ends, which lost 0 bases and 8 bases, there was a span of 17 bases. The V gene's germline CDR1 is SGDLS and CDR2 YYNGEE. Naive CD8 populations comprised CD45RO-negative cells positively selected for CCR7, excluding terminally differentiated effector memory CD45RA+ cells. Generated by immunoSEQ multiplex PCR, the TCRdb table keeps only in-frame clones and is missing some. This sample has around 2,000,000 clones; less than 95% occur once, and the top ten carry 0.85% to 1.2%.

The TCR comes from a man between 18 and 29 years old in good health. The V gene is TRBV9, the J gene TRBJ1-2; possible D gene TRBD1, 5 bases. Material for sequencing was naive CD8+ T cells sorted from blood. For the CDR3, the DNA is TGTGCCAGCAGCGTAGATGGCCCCGGAGGGGTCGGCTACACCTTC. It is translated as CASSVDGPGGVGYTF.